This is a list of T cell receptor beta chains from one sample in a study of cytomegalovirus exposure and HLA in healthy donors. Measured with immunoSEQ multiplex PCR; TCRdb has only the in-frame clones, and not every one. This table holds roughly 290,000 clones, over 70% found once. Sequenced: PBMCs. Receptor source: a girl aged 2 to 10 in good health and CMV-seronegative. Each CDR3 is given with its conserved first and last residue.

>TRBV7-2|TRBJ1-2
CASSLVANPGQGARGYTF
>TRBV6-1|TRBJ2-2
CASSAGDTGELFF
>TRBV5-1|TRBJ2-5
CASNVGVGETQYF
>TRBV28|TRBJ2-1
CAIAGSRHEQFF
>TRBV4-1|TRBJ2-5
CASSLRQGTPETQYF
>TRBV7-9|TRBJ1-5
CASSTSVPGQGDYNQPQHF
>TRBV5-1|TRBJ1-1
CASNPGGTNTEAFF
>TRBV5-1|TRBJ2-2
CASSLEANTGELFF
>TRBV30|TRBJ2-1
CAWTTKLAGGFNEQFF
>TRBV5-1|TRBJ1-2
CASSSPGLPYSGLYGYTF
>TRBV6-5|TRBJ2-7
CASSYSRGGSNEQYF
>TRBV4-2|TRBJ2-3
CASKGLAGTDTQYF
>TRBV28|TRBJ1-2
CASSLLGPGDTF
>TRBV7-2|TRBJ2-5
CASSFNRVGETQYF
>TRBV7-9|TRBJ2-7
CASSLGGVGEQYF
>TRBV6-5|TRBJ2-7
CASSYTSVVPGYEQYF
>TRBV2|TRBJ1-3
CASSPSRGYGNTIYF
>TRBV7-9|TRBJ1-4
CASSLALEKLFF
>TRBV7-8|TRBJ2-2
CASSPRQGRTGELFF
>TRBV10-1|TRBJ2-7
CASGQTTYEQYF
>TRBV28|TRBJ2-1
CAYSRAGNDEQFF
>TRBV5-1|TRBJ2-7
CASTLRGGAYAYEQYF
>TRBV5-1|TRBJ1-1
CASSLYRVATEAFF
>TRBV13|NA
CASRLSGRSYEQYF
>TRBV4-2|TRBJ2-3
CASSRGLAGGLNTQYF
>TRBV29-1|TRBJ1-2
CSVDFYNGGFANYGYTF
>TRBV29-1|TRBJ1-5
CSVEENRGQPQHF
>TRBV9|TRBJ1-2
CASRHRTYGYTF
>TRBV5-1|TRBJ2-5
CASSLAFDRLQETQYF
>TRBV27|TRBJ1-2
CASSLTVHYGYTF
>TRBV7-9|TRBJ2-7
CASSLSGQATAYEQYF
>TRBV23-1|TRBJ2-7
CASSHPGPTYEQYF
>TRBV7-9|TRBJ1-4
CSSSYFPGQRGEKLFF
>TRBV6-5|TRBJ1-2
CASSYSGGLNGYTF
>TRBV4-1|TRBJ2-3
CASSQIRLTPDTQYF
>TRBV27|TRBJ2-1
CASSYSRTSGRYNEQFF
>TRBV4-1|TRBJ2-3
CASSQDYRDSLPTDTQYF
>TRBV7-2|TRBJ1-6
CASSRNRGVDSPLHF
>TRBV7-8|TRBJ2-7
CASSPPQGAVHEQYF
>TRBV7-2|TRBJ2-7
CASSLVLGGLREQYF
>TRBV7-6|TRBJ1-4
CASSLYRTKNEKLFF
>TRBV5-4|TRBJ2-3
CASSVLETTSTDTQYF
>TRBV19|TRBJ1-3
CASSIGRVVDGNTIYF
>TRBV7-6|TRBJ2-1
CASSLGAGTSGSYNEQFF
>TRBV18|TRBJ2-7
CASSPLLRQGDEQYF
>TRBV27|TRBJ2-1
CASSLSITGSGTSGRGYNEQFF
>TRBV5-1|TRBJ2-1
CASSLGVGGQDEQFF
>TRBV6-5|TRBJ1-2
CASSLRQTSYGYTF
>TRBV29-1|TRBJ2-1
CSALTGSKSNEQFF
>TRBV5-6|TRBJ2-5
CASSLLGGWETQYF
>TRBV9|TRBJ2-2
CASDSGFSGGAPRELFF
>TRBV7-9|TRBJ1-6
CASSPITGASPLHF
>TRBV28|TRBJ2-7
CASSQAGTLYEQYF
>TRBV4-1|TRBJ2-3
CASSQVPGSGDTQYF
>TRBV9|TRBJ1-2
CASNFPRGRVNYGYTF
>TRBV27|TRBJ1-2
CASSYTGTGGDGYTF